This TCR beta chain was retrieved from a study of OX40 agonist ivuxolimab in advanced cancers. The method was immunoSEQ multiplex PCR; TCRdb's version includes in-frame clones alone and lacks a portion of them. This table holds some 19,000 clones, more than 60% found once. Germline CDR1 SGDLS, CDR2 YYNGEE. Trimming at V came to 3 bases and at J to 2 bases, leaving 8 bases not matched to a gene. The CDR3 length is 18 residues. The sample consisted of CD4+ or CD8+ T cells sorted from blood, taken in a trial of the OX40 agonist ivuxolimab. This chain links TRBV9 with TRBJ2-5, with 15 bases matching TRBD2. This receptor was obtained from an adult with an advanced solid tumor such as melanoma, head and neck, liver or kidney cancer. Here the CDR3 DNA reads TGTGCCAGCAGCGACCCGGGACTAGCGGGGGGAACTCAAGAGACCCAGTACTTC. The encoded protein is CASSDPGLAGGTQETQYF.